This TCR beta chain was captured by sequencing in a study of blood T cell repertoires in COVID-19. The overall study: The samples span acute and convalescent COVID-19 from the United States, Italy and Spain. In each case, the material was cDNA or gDNA derived from T cells, B-cell-depleted T cells, or PBMCs.

Per the original methods: Reference gene primer amplification gave nucleated cell count estimates. Some clones are missing from TCRdb's copy, which holds only in-frame ones; the method was immunoSEQ multiplex PCR. The V and J calls and clone size are taken from that table; D and trimming were inferred from the DNA. In the table there are 140,000 to 150,000 clones, 88% of which are singletons. The clonotype comes from a woman in her forties or fifties with acute or convalescent COVID-19. Material: peripheral blood.

The CDR3, as DNA: TGTGCCAGTAGCGCCGCCGGGACAGGGGTCTATGGCTACACCTTC. Protein product: CASSAAGTGVYGYTF. The V and J genes are TRBV19 and TRBJ1-2; TRBD1 agrees at 10 bases. The trim removed 6 bases at V and 4 bases at J, leaving 8 bases unmatched. The CDR3 consists of 15 residues. CDR1 LNHDA and CDR2 SQIVND come from the germline V gene (reference sequence).